This T cell receptor beta chain emerged from a study of CD8 T cells in Susac syndrome. Whole-study context: Patients with Susac syndrome were therapy-naive, treated with corticosteroids, or treated with intravenous immunoglobulin alone when blood was collected.

The germline gives CDR1 SGHTA, CDR2 FQGNSA. The CDR3 is made up of 17 amino acids. V lost 1 base to trimming and J lost 14 bases, with 27 bases between them. RNA amounts of roughly 0.5 to 1 ug underwent reverse transcription with random hexamers. By means of immunoSEQ multiplex PCR, TCR beta CDR3 spanning 54 Vbeta and 13 Jbeta underwent amplification. Via MiXCR, TCRdb re-called the immunoSEQ multiplex PCR reads, giving one row per CDR3 protein. This sample has about 150,000 distinct CDR3 sequences; almost 96% occur once, and the top ten carry more than 0.075%. TEMRA cells were FACS-enriched, unlike CD8+ and CD4+ T cells, which were negatively isolated.

V gene TRBV7-2 combines with J gene TRBJ2-1, with D perhaps matching TRBD1 or TRBD2 (7 bases each). The origin of this receptor is a human donor with Susac syndrome. The sample consisted of CD4+ T cells from PBMCs. CDR3 region: CASSLGQGRGRVQGEFF. The CDR3, as DNA: TGTGCCAGCAGCTTAGGCCAGGGCAGGGGGAGGGTCCAGGGGGAGTTCTTC.